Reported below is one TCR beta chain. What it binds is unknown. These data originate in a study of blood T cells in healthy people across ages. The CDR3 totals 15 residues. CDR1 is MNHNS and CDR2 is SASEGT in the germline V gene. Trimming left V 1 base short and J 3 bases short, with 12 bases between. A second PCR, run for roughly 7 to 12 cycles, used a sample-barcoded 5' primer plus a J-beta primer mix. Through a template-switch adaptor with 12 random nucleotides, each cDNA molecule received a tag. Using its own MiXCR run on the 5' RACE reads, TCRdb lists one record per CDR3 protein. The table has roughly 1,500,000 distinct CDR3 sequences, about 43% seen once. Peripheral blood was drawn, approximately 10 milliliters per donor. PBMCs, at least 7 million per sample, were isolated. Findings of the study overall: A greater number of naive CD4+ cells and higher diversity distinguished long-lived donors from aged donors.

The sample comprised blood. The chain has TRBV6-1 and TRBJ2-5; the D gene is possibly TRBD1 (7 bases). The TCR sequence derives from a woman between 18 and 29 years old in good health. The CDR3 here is CASSEDVRGEETQYF. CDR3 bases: TGTGCCAGCAGTGAAGATGTCAGGGGGGAAGAGACCCAGTACTTC.